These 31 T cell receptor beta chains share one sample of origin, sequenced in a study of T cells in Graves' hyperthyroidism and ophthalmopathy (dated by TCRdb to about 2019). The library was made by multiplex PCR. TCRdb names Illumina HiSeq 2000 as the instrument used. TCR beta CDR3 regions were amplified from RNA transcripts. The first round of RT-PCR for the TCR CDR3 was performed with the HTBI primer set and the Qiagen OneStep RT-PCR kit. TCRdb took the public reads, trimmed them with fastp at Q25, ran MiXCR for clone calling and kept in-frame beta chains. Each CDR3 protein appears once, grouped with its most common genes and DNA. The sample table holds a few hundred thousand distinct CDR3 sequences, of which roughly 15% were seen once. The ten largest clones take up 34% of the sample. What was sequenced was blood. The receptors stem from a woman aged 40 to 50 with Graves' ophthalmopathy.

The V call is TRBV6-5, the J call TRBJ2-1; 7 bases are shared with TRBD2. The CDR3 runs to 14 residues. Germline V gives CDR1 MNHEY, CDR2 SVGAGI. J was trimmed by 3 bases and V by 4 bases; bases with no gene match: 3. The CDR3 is CASSSGLGYNEQFF. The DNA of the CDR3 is TGTGCCAGCAGTTCAGGACTAGGCTACAATGAGCAGTTCTTC.

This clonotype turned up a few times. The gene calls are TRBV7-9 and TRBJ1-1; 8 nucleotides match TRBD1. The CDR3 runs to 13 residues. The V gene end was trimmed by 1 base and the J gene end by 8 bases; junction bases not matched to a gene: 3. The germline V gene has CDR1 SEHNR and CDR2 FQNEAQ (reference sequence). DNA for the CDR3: TGTGCCAGCAGCTTAGAGGGACAGGCAGAAGCTTTCTTT. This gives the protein CASSLEGQAEAFF.

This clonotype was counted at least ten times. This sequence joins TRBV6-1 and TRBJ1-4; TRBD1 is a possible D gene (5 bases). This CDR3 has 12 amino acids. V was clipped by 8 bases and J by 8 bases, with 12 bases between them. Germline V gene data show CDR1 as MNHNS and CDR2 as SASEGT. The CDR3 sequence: CASGRGEEKLFF. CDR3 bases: TGTGCCAGCGGACGGGGGGAGGAAAAACTGTTTTTT.

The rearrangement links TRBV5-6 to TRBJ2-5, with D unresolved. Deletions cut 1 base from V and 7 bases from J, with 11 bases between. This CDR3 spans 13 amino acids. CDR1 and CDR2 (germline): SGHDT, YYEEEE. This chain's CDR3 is CASSLRMAGTQYF. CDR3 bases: TGTGCCAGCAGCTTGCGGATGGCCGGGACCCAGTACTTC.

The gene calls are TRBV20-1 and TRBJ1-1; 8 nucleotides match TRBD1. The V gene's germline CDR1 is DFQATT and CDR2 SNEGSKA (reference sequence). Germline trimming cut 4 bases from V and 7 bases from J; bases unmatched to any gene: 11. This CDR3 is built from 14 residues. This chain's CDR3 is CSATPGTGNDEAFF. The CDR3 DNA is TGCAGTGCTACCCCCGGGACAGGAAATGATGAAGCTTTCTTT.

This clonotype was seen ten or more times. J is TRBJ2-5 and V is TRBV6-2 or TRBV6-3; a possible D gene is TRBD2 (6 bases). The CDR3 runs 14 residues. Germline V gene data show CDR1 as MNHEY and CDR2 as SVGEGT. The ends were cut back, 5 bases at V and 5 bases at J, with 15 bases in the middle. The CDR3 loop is CASSGRLVTETQYF. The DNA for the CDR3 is TGTGCCAGCAGTGGAAGACTAGTTACGGAGACCCAGTACTTC.

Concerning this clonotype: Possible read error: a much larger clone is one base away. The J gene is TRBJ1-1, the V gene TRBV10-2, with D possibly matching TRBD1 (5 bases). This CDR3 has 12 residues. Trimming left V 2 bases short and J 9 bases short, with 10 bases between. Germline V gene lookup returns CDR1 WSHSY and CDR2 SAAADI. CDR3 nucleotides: TGCGCCAGCAGTGAGGGGGCCCGTAAAGCTTTCTTT. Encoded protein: CASSEGARKAFF.

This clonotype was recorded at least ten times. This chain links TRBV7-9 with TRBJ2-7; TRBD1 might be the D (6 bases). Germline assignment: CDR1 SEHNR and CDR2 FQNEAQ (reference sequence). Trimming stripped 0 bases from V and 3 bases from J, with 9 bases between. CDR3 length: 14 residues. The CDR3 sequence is CASSLAQGNYEQYF. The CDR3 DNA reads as TGTGCCAGCAGCTTAGCGCAGGGGAACTACGAGCAGTACTTC.

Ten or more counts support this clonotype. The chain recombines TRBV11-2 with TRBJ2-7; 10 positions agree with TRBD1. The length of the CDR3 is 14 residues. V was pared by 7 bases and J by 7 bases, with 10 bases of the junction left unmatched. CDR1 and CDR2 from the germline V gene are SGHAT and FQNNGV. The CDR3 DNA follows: TGTGCCAGCACCTGGGACAGGGGTCCCTCTGAGCAGTACTTC. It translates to CASTWDRGPSEQYF.

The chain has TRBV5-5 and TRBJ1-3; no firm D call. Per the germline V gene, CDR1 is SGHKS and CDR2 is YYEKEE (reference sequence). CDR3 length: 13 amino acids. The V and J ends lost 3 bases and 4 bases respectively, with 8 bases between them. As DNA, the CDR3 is TGTGCCAGCAGCTCAAGCTTGGGAAACACCATATATTTT. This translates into CASSSSLGNTIYF.

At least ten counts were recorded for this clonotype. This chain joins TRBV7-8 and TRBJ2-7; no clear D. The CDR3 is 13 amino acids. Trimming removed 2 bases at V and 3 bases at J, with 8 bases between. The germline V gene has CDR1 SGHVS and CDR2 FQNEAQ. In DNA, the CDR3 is TGTGCCAGCAGCTTATTCAGTTACTACGAGCAGTACTTC. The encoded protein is CASSLFSYYEQYF. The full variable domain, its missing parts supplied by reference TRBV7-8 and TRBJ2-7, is GAGVSQSPRYKVAKRGQDVALRCDPISGHVSLFWYQQALGQGPEFLTYFQNEAQLDKSGLPSDRFFAERPEGSVSTLKIQRTQQEDSAVYLCASSLFSYYEQYFGPGTRLTVT.

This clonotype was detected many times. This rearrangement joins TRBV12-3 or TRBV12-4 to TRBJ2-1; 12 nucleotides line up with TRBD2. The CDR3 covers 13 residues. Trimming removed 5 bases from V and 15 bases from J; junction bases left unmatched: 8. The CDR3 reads CASSQTSGRGLFF. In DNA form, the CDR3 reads TGTGCCAGCAGTCAGACTAGCGGGAGAGGACTGTTCTTC.

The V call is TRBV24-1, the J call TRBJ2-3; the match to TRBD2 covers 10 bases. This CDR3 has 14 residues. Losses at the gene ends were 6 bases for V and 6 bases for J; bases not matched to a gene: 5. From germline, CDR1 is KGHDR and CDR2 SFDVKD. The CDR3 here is CATSFGLADDTQYF. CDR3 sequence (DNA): TGTGCCACCAGTTTTGGACTAGCGGACGATACGCAGTATTTT.

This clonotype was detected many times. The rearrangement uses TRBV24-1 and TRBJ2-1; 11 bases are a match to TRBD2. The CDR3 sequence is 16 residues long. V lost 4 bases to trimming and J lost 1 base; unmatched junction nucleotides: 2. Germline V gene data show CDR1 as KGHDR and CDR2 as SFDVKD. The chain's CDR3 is CATSELAGASYNEQFF. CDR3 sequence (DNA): TGTGCCACCAGTGAACTAGCGGGAGCATCCTACAATGAGCAGTTCTTC.

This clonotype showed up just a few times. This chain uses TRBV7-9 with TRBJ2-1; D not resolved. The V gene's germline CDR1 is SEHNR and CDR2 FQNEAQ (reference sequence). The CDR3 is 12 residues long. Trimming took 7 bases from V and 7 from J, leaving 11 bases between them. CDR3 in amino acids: CASMSFFNEQFF. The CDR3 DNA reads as TGTGCCAGCATGAGTTTTTTTAATGAGCAGTTCTTC.

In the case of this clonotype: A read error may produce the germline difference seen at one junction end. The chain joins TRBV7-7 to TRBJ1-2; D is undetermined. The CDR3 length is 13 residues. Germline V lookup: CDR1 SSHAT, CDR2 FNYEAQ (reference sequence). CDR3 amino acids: CASSPYPGYGYTF. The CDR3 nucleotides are TGTGCTAGCAGCCCCTACCCGGGCTATGGCTACACCTTC.

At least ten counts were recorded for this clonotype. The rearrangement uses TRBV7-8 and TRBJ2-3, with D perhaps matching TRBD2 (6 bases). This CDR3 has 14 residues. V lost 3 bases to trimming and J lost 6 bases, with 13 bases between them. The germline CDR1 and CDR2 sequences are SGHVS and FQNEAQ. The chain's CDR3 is CASSFGGDVDTQYF. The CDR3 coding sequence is TGTGCCAGCAGCTTCGGCGGGGATGTGGATACGCAGTATTTT.

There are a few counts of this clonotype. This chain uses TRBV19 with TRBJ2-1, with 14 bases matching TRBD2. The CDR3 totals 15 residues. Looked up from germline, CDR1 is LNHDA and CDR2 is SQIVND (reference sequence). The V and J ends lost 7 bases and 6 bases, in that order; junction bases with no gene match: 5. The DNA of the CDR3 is TGTGCCAGTAATCCGGGACTAGCGGGAGTCAATGAGCAGTTCTTC. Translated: CASNPGLAGVNEQFF.

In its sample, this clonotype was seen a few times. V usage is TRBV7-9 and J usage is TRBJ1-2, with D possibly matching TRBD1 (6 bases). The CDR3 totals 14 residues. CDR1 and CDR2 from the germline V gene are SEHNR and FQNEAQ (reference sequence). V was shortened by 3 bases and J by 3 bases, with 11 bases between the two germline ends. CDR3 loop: CASSFSEGDYGYTF. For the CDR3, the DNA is TGTGCCAGCAGCTTTTCAGAGGGGGACTATGGCTACACCTTC.

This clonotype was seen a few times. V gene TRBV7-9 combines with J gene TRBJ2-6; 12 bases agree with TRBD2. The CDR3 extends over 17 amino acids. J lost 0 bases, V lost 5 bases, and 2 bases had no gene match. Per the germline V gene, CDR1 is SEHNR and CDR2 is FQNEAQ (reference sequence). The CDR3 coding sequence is TGTGCCAGCAGCGCTAGCGGGGGGGCCTCTGGGGCCAACGTCCTGACTTTC. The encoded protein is CASSASGGASGANVLTF.

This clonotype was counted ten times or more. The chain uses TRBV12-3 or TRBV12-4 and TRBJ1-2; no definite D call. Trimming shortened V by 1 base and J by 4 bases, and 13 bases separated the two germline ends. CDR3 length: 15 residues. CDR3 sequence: CASSLGQATSYGYTF. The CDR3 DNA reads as TGTGCCAGCAGTTTAGGCCAGGCAACCTCCTATGGCTACACCTTC.

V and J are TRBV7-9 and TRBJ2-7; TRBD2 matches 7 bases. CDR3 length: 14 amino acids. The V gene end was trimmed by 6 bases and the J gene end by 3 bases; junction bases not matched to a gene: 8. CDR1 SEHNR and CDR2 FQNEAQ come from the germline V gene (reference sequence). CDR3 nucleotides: TGTGCCAGCAGTCAGCGGGACTCATACTACGAGCAGTACTTC. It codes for CASSQRDSYYEQYF.

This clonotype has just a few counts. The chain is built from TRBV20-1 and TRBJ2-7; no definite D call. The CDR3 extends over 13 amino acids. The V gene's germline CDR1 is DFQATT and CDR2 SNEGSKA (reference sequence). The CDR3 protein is CSVLRISSYEQYF. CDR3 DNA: TGCAGCGTTCTGCGGATCAGCTCCTACGAGCAGTACTTC.

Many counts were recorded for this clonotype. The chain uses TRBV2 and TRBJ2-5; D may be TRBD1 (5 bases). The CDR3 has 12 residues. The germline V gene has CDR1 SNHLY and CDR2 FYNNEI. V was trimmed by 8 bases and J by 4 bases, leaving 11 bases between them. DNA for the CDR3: TGTGCCAGCTTGGGTCAGGGAGAGACCCAGTACTTC. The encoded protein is CASLGQGETQYF. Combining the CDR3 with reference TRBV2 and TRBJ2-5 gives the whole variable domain EPEVTQTPSHQVTQMGQEVILRCVPISNHLYFYWYRQILGQKVEFLVSFYNNEISEKSEIFDDQFSVERPDGSNFTLKIRSTKLEDSAMYFCASLGQGETQYFGPGTRLLVL.

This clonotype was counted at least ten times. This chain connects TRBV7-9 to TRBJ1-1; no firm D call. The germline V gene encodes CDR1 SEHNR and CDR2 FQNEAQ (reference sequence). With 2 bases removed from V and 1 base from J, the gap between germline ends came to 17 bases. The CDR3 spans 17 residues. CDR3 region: CASSLRFGVTGNTEAFF. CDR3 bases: TGTGCCAGCAGCTTAAGATTTGGGGTCACCGGGAACACTGAAGCTTTCTTT. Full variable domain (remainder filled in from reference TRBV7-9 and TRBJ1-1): DTGVSQNPRHKITKRGQNVTFRCDPISEHNRLYWYRQTLGQGPEFLTYFQNEAQLEKSRLLSDRFSAERPKGSFSTLEIQRTEQGDSAMYLCASSLRFGVTGNTEAFFGQGTRLTVV.

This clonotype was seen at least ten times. The CDR3 DNA follows: TGTGCCAGCAGTCCCCGGGGGGGCCGAGGGGGCTACACCTTC. It encodes CASSPRGGRGGYTF. The V call is TRBV12-3 or TRBV12-4, the J call TRBJ1-2; TRBD1 is a possible D gene (6 bases). The CDR3 runs to 14 residues. V lost 5 bases, J lost 8 bases, and 18 bases lay in between.

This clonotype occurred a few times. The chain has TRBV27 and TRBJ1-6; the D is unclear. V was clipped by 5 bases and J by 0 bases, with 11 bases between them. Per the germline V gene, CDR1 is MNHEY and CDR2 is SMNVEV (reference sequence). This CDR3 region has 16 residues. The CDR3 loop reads CASSPISSSYNSPLHF. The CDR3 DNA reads TGTGCCAGCAGTCCCATCTCCAGCTCCTATAATTCACCCCTCCACTTT.

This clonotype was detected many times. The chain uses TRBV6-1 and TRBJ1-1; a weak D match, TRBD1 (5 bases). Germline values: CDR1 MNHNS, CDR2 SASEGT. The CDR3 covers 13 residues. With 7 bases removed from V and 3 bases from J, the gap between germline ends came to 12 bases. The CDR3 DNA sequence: TGTGCCAGCAAGGAGGGGAGGTACACTGAAGCTTTCTTT. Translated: CASKEGRYTEAFF.

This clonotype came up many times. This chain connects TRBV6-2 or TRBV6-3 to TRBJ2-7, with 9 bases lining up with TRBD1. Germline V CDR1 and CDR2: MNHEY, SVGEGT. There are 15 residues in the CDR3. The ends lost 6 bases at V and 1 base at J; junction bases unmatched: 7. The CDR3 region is CASSPGGQGSYEQYF. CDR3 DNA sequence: TGTGCCAGCAGCCCCGGCGGACAGGGGTCCTACGAGCAGTACTTC.

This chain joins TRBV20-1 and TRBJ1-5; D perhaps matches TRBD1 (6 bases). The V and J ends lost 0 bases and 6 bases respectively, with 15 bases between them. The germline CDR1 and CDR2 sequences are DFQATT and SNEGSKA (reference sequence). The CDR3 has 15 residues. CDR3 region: CSARDLTGGGQPQHF. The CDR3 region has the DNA TGCAGTGCTAGAGATTTAACGGGGGGCGGTCAGCCCCAGCATTTT.

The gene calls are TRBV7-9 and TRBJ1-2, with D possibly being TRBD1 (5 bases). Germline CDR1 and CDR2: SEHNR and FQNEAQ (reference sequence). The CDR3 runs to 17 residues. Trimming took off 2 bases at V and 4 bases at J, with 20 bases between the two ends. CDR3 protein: CASSLSSGGTSGYGYTF. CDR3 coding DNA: TGTGCCAGCAGCTTATCCTCTGGAGGGACTAGCGGCTATGGCTACACCTTC.